Presented here are 12 T cell receptor beta chains from one specimen sequenced in a study of T cells after posttransplantation cyclophosphamide. Here immunoSEQ multiplex PCR was the method, and the copy in TCRdb shows in-frame clones only, minus some. The data show tens of thousands of clones, with none appearing a single time. What was sequenced was PBMCs. These receptors were collected from a man between 35 and 55 years old in good health, CMV-negative, and a related stem cell transplant donor.

The chain combines TRBV18 with TRBJ2-5; the D gene is possibly TRBD1 (6 bases). The V end lost 3 bases, the J end lost 4 bases, and 18 bases lay between the germline ends. This CDR3 spans 16 amino acids. CDR1 is KGHSH, CDR2 LQKENI, per germline. The CDR3: CASSPPGSGVRETQYF. CDR3 in DNA: TGTGCCAGCTCACCCCCTGGGTCAGGGGTACGAGAGACCCAGTACTTC.

The sample holds a few counts of this clone. The chain recombines TRBV19 with TRBJ1-1; possible D gene TRBD1, 5 bases. Germline V gene sequence: CDR1 LNHDA, CDR2 SQIVND (reference sequence). The CDR3 length is 15 residues. Trimming took off 5 bases at V and 7 bases at J, with 20 bases between the two ends. The DNA of the CDR3 is TGTGCCAGTAGTCCGCGACAGATGAGGAGGGATGAAGCTTTCTTT. Encoded protein: CASSPRQMRRDEAFF.

This clone was found a few times. V and J are TRBV7-6 and TRBJ2-5, with TRBD2 matching over 10 bases. J was trimmed by 2 bases and V by 3 bases; bases with no gene match: 6. The CDR3 spans 16 residues. Germline V CDR1 and CDR2: SGHVS, FNYEAQ. The CDR3 region has the DNA TGTGCCAGCAGCTTGGAAGCGGGGGGGCAGCAAGAGACCCAGTACTTC. Amino acids: CASSLEAGGQQETQYF.

This clone came up a few times. One junction end disagrees with the germline gene, perhaps due to a read error. This sequence joins TRBV7-7 and TRBJ2-2; 13 bases agree with TRBD2. The germline V gene encodes CDR1 SSHAT and CDR2 FNYEAQ (reference sequence). The CDR3 is 18 residues long. The CDR3 protein is CASSLGLAGVGRTGELFF. The CDR3 region has the DNA TGTGCTAGCAGTCTAGGACTAGCGGGAGTGGGAAGGACCGGGGAGCTGTTTTTT.

This clone came up a few times. The chain employs TRBV5-1 and TRBJ1-5, with TRBD1 matching 7 bases. Germline lookup yields CDR1 SGHRS and CDR2 YFSETQ. V lost 4 bases, J lost 3 bases, and 7 bases stayed unmatched. The CDR3 consists of 15 residues. For the CDR3, the DNA is TGCGCCAGCAGCAACAGGGGCCCCCCCAATCAGCCCCAGCATTTT. This translates into CASSNRGPPNQPQHF.

This clone occurred many times. The J gene is TRBJ1-4, the V gene TRBV5-1; D is unresolved. CDR1 and CDR2 from the germline V gene are SGHRS and YFSETQ. Between the trimmed V and J ends, which lost 0 bases and 14 bases, there was a span of 14 bases. The CDR3 loop spans 13 amino acids. CDR3 DNA: TGCGCCAGCAGCTTGGTGGTCGGGAGTGGGCTGTTTTTT. Translated: CASSLVVGSGLFF.

This clone was detected only a few times. This chain links TRBV27 with TRBJ2-4; possible D gene TRBD2, 6 bases. The V gene lost 5 bases and the J gene lost 10 bases, with 21 bases spanning the gap. CDR1 is MNHEY, CDR2 SMNVEV, per germline (reference sequence). CDR3 size: 15 residues. The CDR3 is CASSGTYKGRWIQYF. The CDR3 DNA sequence: TGTGCCAGCAGTGGGACTTACAAGGGGAGGTGGATTCAGTACTTC.

At least ten counts were recorded for this clone. The chain combines TRBV5-1 with TRBJ2-6; the D is unclear. Germline CDR1 and CDR2: SGHRS and YFSETQ. This CDR3 spans 16 amino acids. V was trimmed by 4 bases and J by 0 bases, leaving 11 bases between them. The CDR3: CASSLNRYSGANVLTF. CDR3 in DNA: TGCGCCAGCAGCCTAAACCGGTACTCTGGGGCCAACGTCCTGACTTTC.

The table lists this clone with many counts. CDR3 sequence (DNA): TGTGCTAGTGGTTTGGTAATCTCCTCGGGGGGTGGTGAGCAGTTCTTC. Translated, it gives CASGLVISSGGGEQFF. The V call is TRBV12-5, the J call TRBJ2-1; 7 bases are a match to TRBD2. Germline CDR1 LGHNT, CDR2 FRNRAP. V trimming: 0 bases; J trimming: 9 bases; junction bases outside the gene matches: 11. The CDR3 totals 16 residues. The whole variable domain, filled in from reference TRBV12-5 and TRBJ2-1, reads DARVTQTPRHKVTEMGQEVTMRCQPILGHNTVFWYRQTMMQGLELLAYFRNRAPLDDSGMPKDRFSAEMPDATLATLKIQPSEPRDSAVYFCASGLVISSGGGEQFFGPGTRLTVL.

This clone was seen repeatedly, ten times or more. The chain is built from TRBV21-1 and TRBJ2-1; TRBD2, as called in the table, went unchecked against the DNA. TRBV21-1 is a pseudogene segment. The CDR3 spans 16 residues. CDR3 in amino acids: CASSKDNLAGDNEQFF. DNA of the CDR3: TGTGCCAGCAGCAAAGATAACCTAGCGGGCGACAATGAGCAGTTCTTC.

In the case of this clone: The junction departs from the called germline gene at one end, perhaps through a read error. Other DNA sequences from this sample encode an identical CDR3 as well. The chain uses TRBV9 and TRBJ1-1; D possibly corresponds to TRBD1 (6 bases). This CDR3 has 14 amino acids. Germline CDR1 is SGDLS and CDR2 is YYNGEE. CDR3 loop: CASSPRDRYTEAFF. The CDR3 DNA is TGTGCCAGCAGCCCTCGAGACAGGTACACTGAGGCTTTCTTT. The complete variable domain, with remaining parts taken from reference TRBV9 and TRBJ1-1, reads DSGVTQTPKHLITATGQRVTLRCSPRSGDLSVYWYQQSLDQGLQFLIQYYNGEERAKGNILERFSAQQFPDLHSELNLSSLELGDSALYFCASSPRDRYTEAFFGQGTRLTVV.

This clone was recorded at least ten times. CDR3 region: CASSAQIYEQYF. The CDR3, as DNA: TGTGCCAGCTCCGCACAAATCTACGAGCAGTACTTC. The rearrangement joins TRBV18 to TRBJ2-7; no firm D call. Germline assignment: CDR1 KGHSH and CDR2 LQKENI. This CDR3 region has 12 residues. Trimming stripped 6 bases from V and 3 bases from J, with 9 bases between.